This is a list of T cell receptor beta chains from one sample in a study of T cell repertoires in cytomegalovirus infection. TCRdb processed the reads anew with MiXCR; each CDR3 protein has one entry. This sample has 200,000 to 250,000 distinct CDR3 sequences; around 40% occur once, and the top ten carry 59%. These receptors have no known antigen. The sample consisted of CD8+ T cells from cultured PBMCs, taken from culture after CMV antigen stimulation. The receptors were gathered from a human donor in good health (CMV status not recorded). Some clones in this sample may be carry-over from other donors' samples. The CDR3 runs from the conserved cysteine through the conserved F or W. D genes are given only for firm matches. Size is stated for part of the rows, as once, few or many counts, or as a class when the clone is expanded.

CDR3 DNA: TGTGCCAGCACAGGGGGGCGGGGTCACCAAGAGACCCAGTACTTC; CDR3 protein: CASTGGRGHQETQYF; CDR3 length: 15; J gene: TRBJ2-5; V gene: TRBV6-1; D gene: NA; clone size: few
CDR3 DNA: TGTGCCAGCAGCTTCCGAGGGCTCAAACATCAGCCCCAGCATTTT; CDR3 protein: CASSFRGLKHQPQHF; CDR3 length: 15; J gene: TRBJ1-5; V gene: TRBV7-4; D gene: NA; clone size: NA
CDR3 DNA: TGTGCCAGCAGTTTAATTGTGGGGAACACCGGGGAGCTGTTTTTT; CDR3 protein: CASSLIVGNTGELFF; CDR3 length: 15; J gene: TRBJ2-2; V gene: TRBV28; D gene: NA; clone size: NA
CDR3 DNA: TGTGCCAGTATCCTAGGCGAGAGCACTGAAGCTTTCTTT; CDR3 protein: CASILGESTEAFF; CDR3 length: 13; J gene: TRBJ1-1; V gene: TRBV19; D gene: NA; clone size: few
CDR3 DNA: TGTGCCAGCACCACCCCGTGGGAAACCGGGGAGCTGTTTTTT; CDR3 protein: CASTTPWETGELFF; CDR3 length: 14; J gene: TRBJ2-2; V gene: TRBV7-9; D gene: NA; clone size: few
CDR3 DNA: TGTGCCAGCACCTTTCGGACAGGTTCCAACACTGAAGCTTTCTTT; CDR3 protein: CASTFRTGSNTEAFF; CDR3 length: 15; J gene: TRBJ1-1; V gene: TRBV28; D gene: TRBD1; clone size: NA
CDR3 DNA: TGTGCCAGTAGTATAGGGCGAAGCTCCTACAATGAGCAGTTCTTC; CDR3 protein: CASSIGRSSYNEQFF; CDR3 length: 15; J gene: TRBJ2-1; V gene: TRBV19; D gene: NA; clone size: NA
CDR3 DNA: TGTGCCAGCAGCCCGGGACAGGGGGCGGGCTATGGCTACACCTTC; CDR3 protein: CASSPGQGAGYGYTF; CDR3 length: 15; J gene: TRBJ1-2; V gene: TRBV7-3; D gene: TRBD1; clone size: NA
CDR3 DNA: TGTGCCAGCAGTTACGATAGCTATGGCTACACCTTC; CDR3 protein: CASSYDSYGYTF; CDR3 length: 12; J gene: TRBJ1-2; V gene: TRBV6-8; D gene: NA; clone size: NA
CDR3 DNA: TGTGCCAGTAGTATTGACAGGGGCGACAATCAGCCCCAGCATTTT; CDR3 protein: CASSIDRGDNQPQHF; CDR3 length: 15; J gene: TRBJ1-5; V gene: TRBV19; D gene: TRBD1; clone size: NA
CDR3 DNA: TGTGCGTCAACCGGGGGGCACGACAATGAGCAGTTCTTC; CDR3 protein: CASTGGHDNEQFF; CDR3 length: 13; J gene: TRBJ2-1; V gene: TRBV12-3/TRBV12-4; D gene: NA; clone size: NA
CDR3 DNA: TGCAGCGTTGAAGATTTGTCGGACAGGGACTATGGCTACACCTTC; CDR3 protein: CSVEDLSDRDYGYTF; CDR3 length: 15; J gene: TRBJ1-2; V gene: TRBV29-1; D gene: TRBD1; clone size: NA
CDR3 DNA: TGTGCCAGCAGCGGACTAGTGGGCCGCTGGACCCAGTACTTC; CDR3 protein: CASSGLVGRWTQYF; CDR3 length: 14; J gene: TRBJ2-5; V gene: TRBV7-9; D gene: TRBD2; clone size: NA
CDR3 DNA: TGCGCCAGCAGCCAGGGAGACCTTGAAGCTTTCTTT; CDR3 protein: CASSQGDLEAFF; CDR3 length: 12; J gene: TRBJ1-1; V gene: TRBV4-1; D gene: NA; clone size: NA
CDR3 DNA: TGCGCCAGCAGCCCAAGGGAGGCCTACGAGCAGTACTTC; CDR3 protein: CASSPREAYEQYF; CDR3 length: 13; J gene: TRBJ2-7; V gene: TRBV4-1; D gene: NA; clone size: NA
CDR3 DNA: TGTGCCAGCATCGGACGGCTCCAAGAGACCCAGTACTTC; CDR3 protein: CASIGRLQETQYF; CDR3 length: 13; J gene: TRBJ2-5; V gene: TRBV28; D gene: NA; clone size: NA
CDR3 DNA: TGTGCCAGCAGATTACTACGGACGGGCGGGGATACGCAGTATTTT; CDR3 protein: CASRLLRTGGDTQYF; CDR3 length: 15; J gene: TRBJ2-3; V gene: TRBV28; D gene: NA; clone size: NA
CDR3 DNA: TGTGCCAGCAGCCTGGGGGCGGGACAGATAAATTCACCCCTCCACTTT; CDR3 protein: CASSLGAGQINSPLHF; CDR3 length: 16; J gene: TRBJ1-6; V gene: TRBV27; D gene: TRBD1; clone size: NA
CDR3 DNA: TGTGCCAGCAGTCCTGAATTCGGCGAGCAGTACTTC; CDR3 protein: CASSPEFGEQYF; CDR3 length: 12; J gene: TRBJ2-7; V gene: TRBV28; D gene: NA; clone size: NA
CDR3 DNA: TGTGCCAGTAGTATTATTCTGTATTCGACTGAAGCTTTCTTT; CDR3 protein: CASSIILYSTEAFF; CDR3 length: 14; J gene: TRBJ1-1; V gene: TRBV19; D gene: NA; clone size: NA
CDR3 DNA: TGTGCCAGCAGCGAAAGCGGTGAACACTACGAGCAGTACTTC; CDR3 protein: CASSESGEHYEQYF; CDR3 length: 14; J gene: TRBJ2-7; V gene: TRBV2; D gene: NA; clone size: few
CDR3 DNA: TGTGCCAGCAGCTCAACCCGCCCCCTCAAGGGTAATCAAAACATTCAGTACTTC; CDR3 protein: CASSSTRPLKGNQNIQYF; CDR3 length: 18; J gene: TRBJ2-4; V gene: TRBV7-6; D gene: NA; clone size: NA
CDR3 DNA: TGTGCCAGCAGTGAATCTTCTAGTTATAATGAGCAGTTCTTC; CDR3 protein: CASSESSSYNEQFF; CDR3 length: 14; J gene: TRBJ2-1; V gene: TRBV2; D gene: NA; clone size: few
CDR3 DNA: TGCGCCAGCAGCTTGGGACAGGGGTTCCCACCCTACGAGCAGTACTTC; CDR3 protein: CASSLGQGFPPYEQYF; CDR3 length: 16; J gene: TRBJ2-7; V gene: TRBV5-1; D gene: TRBD1; clone size: NA
CDR3 DNA: TGTGCCAGCAGTTTCGGCGGGGACTACACAGATACGCAGTATTTT; CDR3 protein: CASSFGGDYTDTQYF; CDR3 length: 15; J gene: TRBJ2-3; V gene: TRBV27; D gene: TRBD2; clone size: NA
CDR3 DNA: TGTGCCAGCAGCTTAAGCGGCGGGGGGGATGAGCAGTTCTTC; CDR3 protein: CASSLSGGGDEQFF; CDR3 length: 14; J gene: TRBJ2-1; V gene: TRBV7-3; D gene: TRBD2; clone size: NA
CDR3 DNA: TGTGCCAGCAGCTCGCTAGCGGGGGCGGCCTATGAGCAGTTCTTC; CDR3 protein: CASSSLAGAAYEQFF; CDR3 length: 15; J gene: TRBJ2-1; V gene: TRBV7-8; D gene: TRBD2; clone size: few
CDR3 DNA: TGTGCCAGCAGCTTAGCGGTGCAGGCTTGGGGGAACACTGAAGCTTTCTTT; CDR3 protein: CASSLAVQAWGNTEAFF; CDR3 length: 17; J gene: TRBJ1-1; V gene: TRBV7-9; D gene: NA; clone size: few
CDR3 DNA: TGTGCCATCTTAGCGGGATGGGGCACCGGGGAGCTGTTTTTT; CDR3 protein: CAILAGWGTGELFF; CDR3 length: 14; J gene: TRBJ2-2; V gene: TRBV10-3; D gene: TRBD2; clone size: few
CDR3 DNA: TGTGCCAGCAGGAGCCCGGGAGGTTACAATGAGCAGTTCTTC; CDR3 protein: CASRSPGGYNEQFF; CDR3 length: 14; J gene: TRBJ2-1; V gene: TRBV6-1; D gene: TRBD2; clone size: NA
CDR3 DNA: TGTGCCAGCAGCTCCCGGACTAGCGGGAACACCGGGGAGCTGTTTTTT; CDR3 protein: CASSSRTSGNTGELFF; CDR3 length: 16; J gene: TRBJ2-2; V gene: TRBV7-6; D gene: TRBD2; clone size: NA
CDR3 DNA: TGTGCCGTAAGCGGGGGAAAAGGGGAGCTGTTTTTT; CDR3 protein: CAVSGGKGELFF; CDR3 length: 12; J gene: TRBJ2-2; V gene: TRBV7-3; D gene: TRBD2; clone size: few
CDR3 DNA: TGTGCCAGCAGCCCGACAGGGTTTGGGAACGGCGCCGGGGAGCTGTTTTTT; CDR3 protein: CASSPTGFGNGAGELFF; CDR3 length: 17; J gene: TRBJ2-2; V gene: TRBV6-8; D gene: TRBD1; clone size: NA
CDR3 DNA: TGTGCCATCAGTCCGGACGCCACGGGGTCCGAGCAGTACTTC; CDR3 protein: CAISPDATGSEQYF; CDR3 length: 14; J gene: TRBJ2-7; V gene: TRBV10-3; D gene: NA; clone size: few
CDR3 DNA: TGTGCCAGCAGCTCCCGTTGGGGAGAGATGAACACTGAAGCTTTCTTT; CDR3 protein: CASSSRWGEMNTEAFF; CDR3 length: 16; J gene: TRBJ1-1; V gene: TRBV11-1; D gene: NA; clone size: few
CDR3 DNA: TGTGCCAGCAGCGTCTCTCTAGCGGGAGGCAACTCCTACAATGAGCAGTTCTTC; CDR3 protein: CASSVSLAGGNSYNEQFF; CDR3 length: 18; J gene: TRBJ2-1; V gene: TRBV28; D gene: TRBD2; clone size: NA
CDR3 DNA: TGTGCCAGCAGTCCTACCGGGACAGGGGGGCACAATGAGCAGTTCTTC; CDR3 protein: CASSPTGTGGHNEQFF; CDR3 length: 16; J gene: TRBJ2-1; V gene: TRBV5-4; D gene: TRBD1; clone size: NA
CDR3 DNA: TGTGCCAGCAGTGCCGGACAGGGTCTTAATGAAAAACTGTTTTTT; CDR3 protein: CASSAGQGLNEKLFF; CDR3 length: 15; J gene: TRBJ1-4; V gene: TRBV6-1; D gene: TRBD1; clone size: NA
CDR3 DNA: TGTGCCAGCAGTTTAGGGCAGGGAATGAACGGATTCTTT; CDR3 protein: CASSLGQGMNGFF; CDR3 length: 13; J gene: TRBJ1-1; V gene: TRBV27; D gene: NA; clone size: NA
CDR3 DNA: TGCAGTGCCCCGGGACAAAGCATCGCTGAAGCTTTCTTT; CDR3 protein: CSAPGQSIAEAFF; CDR3 length: 13; J gene: TRBJ1-1; V gene: TRBV20-1; D gene: NA; clone size: NA
CDR3 DNA: TGTGCCAGCTGTTTGACAAATACGAACACCGGGGAGCTGTTTTTT; CDR3 protein: CASCLTNTNTGELFF; CDR3 length: 15; J gene: TRBJ2-2; V gene: TRBV27; D gene: NA; clone size: NA
CDR3 DNA: TGCAGCGCCGGACGAGCGGGTGGTAATGAAAAACTGTTTTTT; CDR3 protein: CSAGRAGGNEKLFF; CDR3 length: 14; J gene: TRBJ1-4; V gene: TRBV29-1; D gene: NA; clone size: NA
CDR3 DNA: TGTGCCTGGGGGGAGGGCATAATGAACACTGAAGCTTTCTTT; CDR3 protein: CAWGEGIMNTEAFF; CDR3 length: 14; J gene: TRBJ1-1; V gene: TRBV30; D gene: NA; clone size: NA
CDR3 DNA: TGTGCCAGCAGCTTGGGGCAGGAGCTTGTGGACATTCAGTACTTC; CDR3 protein: CASSLGQELVDIQYF; CDR3 length: 15; J gene: TRBJ2-4; V gene: TRBV7-7; D gene: NA; clone size: NA
CDR3 DNA: TGCAGTGCTAGGAGGCTAGCGGGAGCTTTCGGGGAGCTGTTTTTT; CDR3 protein: CSARRLAGAFGELFF; CDR3 length: 15; J gene: TRBJ2-2; V gene: TRBV20-1; D gene: TRBD2; clone size: NA